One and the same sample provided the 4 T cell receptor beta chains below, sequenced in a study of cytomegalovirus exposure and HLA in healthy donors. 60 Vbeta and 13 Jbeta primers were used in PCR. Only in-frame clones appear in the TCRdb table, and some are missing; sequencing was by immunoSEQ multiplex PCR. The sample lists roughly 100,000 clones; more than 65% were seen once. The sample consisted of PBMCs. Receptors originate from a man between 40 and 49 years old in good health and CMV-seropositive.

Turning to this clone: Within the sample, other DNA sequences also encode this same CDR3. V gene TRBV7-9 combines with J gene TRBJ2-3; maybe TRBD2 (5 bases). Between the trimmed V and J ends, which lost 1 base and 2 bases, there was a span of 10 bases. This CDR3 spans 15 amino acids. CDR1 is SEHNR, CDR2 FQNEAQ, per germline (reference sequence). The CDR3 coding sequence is TGTGCCAGCAGCTTAGGAACGGGAAACACAGATACGCAGTATTTT. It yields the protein CASSLGTGNTDTQYF.

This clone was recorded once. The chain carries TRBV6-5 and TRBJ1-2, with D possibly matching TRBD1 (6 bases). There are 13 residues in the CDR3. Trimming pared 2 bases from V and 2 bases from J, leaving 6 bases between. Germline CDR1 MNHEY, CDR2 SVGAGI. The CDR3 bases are TGTGCCAGCAGTTACGACAGGAACTATGGCTACACCTTC. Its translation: CASSYDRNYGYTF.

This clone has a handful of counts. The CDR3 loop is CASSPRAQETQYF. The CDR3 coding sequence is TGTGCCAGCAGCCCCAGGGCCCAAGAGACCCAGTACTTC. The chain employs TRBV7-3 and TRBJ2-5; D perhaps matches TRBD1 (5 bases). This CDR3 region has 13 residues. With 5 bases removed from V and 1 base from J, the gap between germline ends came to 8 bases. The germline CDR1 and CDR2 sequences are SGHTA and FQGTGA.

Here the CDR3 reads CASSVRQGEETQYF. The CDR3, as DNA: TGTGCCAGCAGCGTTAGACAGGGCGAGGAGACCCAGTACTTC. The chain uses TRBV2 and TRBJ2-5; 7 bases match TRBD1. The CDR3 is made up of 14 amino acids. V lost 6 bases to trimming and J lost 5 bases; unmatched junction nucleotides: 9. The germline CDR1 and CDR2 sequences are SNHLY and FYNNEI.